The rows below give T cell receptor beta chains drawn from one sample of a study of molecular identifiers for immune sequencing clone quantification. TCRdb analysed the PCR reads with MiXCR anew, one entry per CDR3 protein. In the table there are 600,000 to 650,000 distinct CDR3 sequences, approximately 20% of which are singletons. Sequenced material: naive CD8+ T cells from blood, with Jurkat cell RNA spiked in. Receptors were obtained from a human donor in good health. Some libraries in this study had Jurkat cell RNA spiked in. The conserved cysteine and the conserved F or W are not part of the CDR3 here. Fields, in order: J gene, D gene, clone size, V gene, CDR3 protein. A D gene is named only where the DNA matches it firmly. Clone sizes are given selectively: once, few, many, or a class where the clone is expanded.

TRBJ1-4 | NA | NA | TRBV30 | AWSNLVWNEKLF
TRBJ2-3 | NA | many | TRBV27 | ARRRGYRVTDTQY
TRBJ2-3 | NA | few | TRBV5-4 | ASMAPNTDTQY
TRBJ2-5 | NA | NA | TRBV5-6 | ASSAGRQETQY
TRBJ2-3 | TRBD2 | many | TRBV13 | ASSSGLAGGTDTQY
TRBJ2-7 | NA | few | TRBV30 | AWSVDGTYEQY
TRBJ1-1 | NA | many | TRBV5-1 | ASTWGGVGTEAF
TRBJ2-2 | NA | few | TRBV4-3 | ASSQDTLGGPGELF
TRBJ1-2 | NA | few | TRBV6-2/TRBV6-3 | ASSNPEIYGYT
TRBJ2-1 | NA | few | TRBV7-9 | ASSLVVRLSYNEQF
TRBJ2-5 | TRBD2 | many | TRBV12-3/TRBV12-4 | ASSWTSGSSPETQY
TRBJ1-1 | NA | many | TRBV6-6 | ASSPVVTAYDTEAF
TRBJ2-1 | NA | few | TRBV27 | ASSLLGVRGSHNEQF
TRBJ2-7 | TRBD1 | many | TRBV29-1 | SAGGSPYEQY
TRBJ1-1 | NA | NA | TRBV19 | ASSIKRVPSGTEAF
TRBJ2-3 | NA | many | TRBV29-1 | SVEDLGGDFDTQY
TRBJ2-3 | NA | NA | TRBV3-1 | ASSQEGGVGLKY
TRBJ2-1 | NA | NA | TRBV11-2 | ASSFHGAQIYEQF
TRBJ1-4 | NA | NA | TRBV27 | ASSLVGGSEKLF
TRBJ2-1 | NA | few | TRBV7-3 | ASSFGVVGFNEQF
TRBJ2-2 | TRBD1 | many | TRBV7-6 | ASGGRGFTGELF
TRBJ1-2 | TRBD1 | many | TRBV5-6 | ASSNPEETGARVYGYT
TRBJ2-7 | TRBD1 | few | TRBV27 | ASRQGVYYEQY
TRBJ2-3 | NA | NA | TRBV19 | ASSISSRGSDTQY
TRBJ2-7 | NA | many | TRBV4-1 | ASSQVGDYEQY
TRBJ1-4 | NA | NA | TRBV10-3 | AISEEGGDEKLF
TRBJ2-2 | NA | many | TRBV4-3 | ASSQDRIGAHGELF
TRBJ2-2 | NA | few | TRBV4-3 | ASSLRPLGDTGELF
TRBJ2-7 | NA | many | TRBV7-9 | ASSRNEGRDSYEQY
TRBJ1-4 | NA | many | TRBV4-3 | ASSHANSAPEKLF
TRBJ1-1 | NA | many | TRBV4-3 | ASSQVAGKTEAF
TRBJ2-1 | TRBD2 | few | TRBV5-1 | ASSFWEGSGNEQF
TRBJ1-6 | NA | NA | TRBV14 | ASVGFTYNSPLH
TRBJ1-1 | TRBD1 | many | TRBV9 | ASSPTGQGNTEAF
TRBJ2-2 | NA | many | TRBV20-1 | SATGPNTGELF
TRBJ2-1 | NA | many | TRBV30 | AWAPWGNEQF
TRBJ2-7 | NA | many | TRBV2 | ASSEYGAGSPYEQY
TRBJ2-1 | TRBD1 | NA | TRBV7-9 | ASSQGTGKSYNEQF
TRBJ1-1 | NA | many | TRBV10-2 | ASSDLSPTEAF
TRBJ2-7 | TRBD2 | NA | TRBV4-1 | ASSHTAGTRSYEQY
TRBJ1-5 | NA | few | TRBV9 | ASSVADNQPQH
TRBJ2-5 | NA | many | TRBV6-2/TRBV6-3 | ASSPWTSDQTQY
TRBJ2-1 | NA | many | TRBV6-1 | ASSFAADNEQF
TRBJ2-7 | TRBD1 | many | TRBV6-1 | ASSDPTGLGEQY
TRBJ1-6 | NA | many | TRBV7-9 | ASSRDPPLH
TRBJ1-4 | TRBD1 | NA | TRBV11-2 | ASSSQGGEGEKLF